The TCR beta chain described here comes from a study of siplizumab effects on memory and regulatory T cells. General study results and limits: Naive T cells appeared more varied than memory cells and looked like key alloresponse contributors. Tregs proliferating in siplizumab cultures lacked confirmation of their suppressive function. Sequences below about 10^-5 frequency were poorly captured, and few alloreactive clones mapped to unstimulated subsets.

This clone occurred once. What it binds is not known. Germline V lookup: CDR1 SEHNR, CDR2 FQNEAQ (reference sequence). This CDR3 is built from 15 residues. V was trimmed by 5 bases and J by 3 bases, leaving 17 bases between them. Measured with immunoSEQ multiplex PCR; TCRdb has only the in-frame clones, and not every one. The sample includes more than 75,000 clones, under 95% seen only once; the top ten take 6.5%. V gene TRBV7-9 combines with J gene TRBJ2-7, with D perhaps TRBD1 or TRBD2 (6 bases each). The sequenced sample consisted of CD8+ T cells sorted from blood. This TCR came from a human donor in good health. CDR3 nucleotide sequence: TGTGCCAGCAGCCTGGACCAGGGGACTTTCTACGAGCAGTACTTC. It yields the protein CASSLDQGTFYEQYF.